This T cell receptor (beta chain) was identified in a study of blood T cell repertoires in COVID-19 (dated by TCRdb to the early 2020s). Study-wide context: The collaborator samples originated in the United States, Italy and Spain and spanned the acute and convalescent phases of COVID-19. The sample metadata nearly always contained a de-identified subject ID, COVID-19 status, age in years and sex. The prospective study material was composed of cDNA or gDNA derived from T cells, B-cell-depleted T cells, or PBMCs. Deeply sampled blood TCRbeta repertoires from subjects exposed to, actively infected with, or recovered from COVID-19 were included in the dataset. The repertoires were released in a freely available public database meant as a resource for research on the immune response to SARS-CoV-2. HLA class I and class II types, where available, came from metadata supplied by the sample provider rather than from assay-based typing. Samples came from the ongoing ImmuneRACE study (first 160 participants) plus 1,254 subjects from 6 global collaborators. The paper as a whole reports these results and caveats: The amount of clinical and demographic metadata varied by source and participant and was provided uncurated.

The immunoSEQ Assay, a bias-controlled multiplex PCR, was used to amplify TCRbeta CDR3 regions from genomic DNA. On the study's bioinformatics: The number of nucleated cells in each sample was estimated by amplification of reference gene primers within the assay. To quantify the absolute abundance of each unique TCRbeta CDR3 rearrangement, sequence reads were collapsed and filtered. For each sample, productive Simpson clonality was calculated as the square root of Simpson's diversity index across productive rearrangements. TCRdb provides this immuneACCESS table in a form limited to in-frame rearrangements. Some clones are lacking; in checked studies, under half of them reflect an unresolved V gene, and why the rest are absent is not known. The DNA was the basis for D and trimming; V, J and clone size are from that table. The sample includes 200,000 to 300,000 clones, with approximately 80% observed a single time. Around 6.4% of the sample is held by the ten biggest clonotypes.

As encoded in the germline V gene (reference sequence), CDR1 is LNHNV while CDR2 is YYDKDF. The CDR3 spans 14 residues, from the cysteine through the phenylalanine. CDR3 DNA only is kept here, 42 bases in frame from base 1. Trimmed from V: 3 bases; trimmed from J: 5 bases; junction bases lacking a gene match: 6. Whole blood was collected in K2EDTA tubes by collaborating institutions according to the institutions' own protocols. For TCRbeta analysis, collaborator samples were shipped as frozen whole blood, as isolated PBMCs, or as DNA extracted from either sample type. About this clone: The specificity of this receptor is unknown. No much larger clone exists at a distance of one base, and base qualities are not known.

The sequenced sample consisted of peripheral blood. Rearrangement joined TRBV15 to TRBJ1-1, and TRBD1 aligns with 7 junction nucleotides. This receptor was identified in a woman in her sixties or seventies with active or convalescent COVID-19. The bases are TGTGCCACCAGCAGGGACAGGTCAGCGACTGAAGCTTTCTTT. The encoded protein is CATSRDRSATEAFF.